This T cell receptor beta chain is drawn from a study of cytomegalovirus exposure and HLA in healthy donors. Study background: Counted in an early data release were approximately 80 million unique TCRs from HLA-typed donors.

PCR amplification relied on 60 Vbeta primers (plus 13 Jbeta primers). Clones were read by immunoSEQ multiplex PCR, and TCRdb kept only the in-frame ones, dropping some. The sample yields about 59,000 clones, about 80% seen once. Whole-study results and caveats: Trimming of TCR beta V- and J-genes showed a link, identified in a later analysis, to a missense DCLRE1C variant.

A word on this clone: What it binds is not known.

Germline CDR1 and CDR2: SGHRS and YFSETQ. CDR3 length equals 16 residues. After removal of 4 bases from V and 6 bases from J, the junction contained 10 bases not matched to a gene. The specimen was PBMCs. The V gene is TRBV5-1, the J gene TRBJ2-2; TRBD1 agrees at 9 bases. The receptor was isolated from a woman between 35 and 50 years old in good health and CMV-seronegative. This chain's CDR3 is CASSQTGGANPGELFF. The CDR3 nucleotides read TGCGCCAGCAGCCAAACAGGGGGCGCGAATCCCGGGGAGCTGTTTTTT.